This TCR beta chain was captured by sequencing in a study of chemoradiotherapy in HPV16-positive cancers. Comments on this clone: Its antigen is not known.

Study-level findings and limits: During treatment, candidate HPV-specific clones and E7-related motifs expanded in tumor. HPV-responsive T-cell expansion during chemoradiotherapy was linked to improved recurrence-free survival in HPV16-positive patients.

Generated by immunoSEQ multiplex PCR, the TCRdb table keeps only in-frame clones and is missing some. This table has roughly 7,900 clones, about 84% appearing once. The CDR3 has 14 amino acids. Trimming left V 2 bases short and J 7 bases short, with 14 bases between. The germline gives CDR1 LGHNT, CDR2 FRNRAP. This clonotype was sampled from a human donor with HPV-associated anogenital cancer. J is TRBJ1-2 and V is TRBV12-5; no clear D gene. This sample was gathered from a patient who underwent chemoradiotherapy. The CDR3 bases are TGTGCTAGTGGTTTGTACTCCGCGGGAGGTGGCTACACCTTC. Amino acid sequence: CASGLYSAGGGYTF.